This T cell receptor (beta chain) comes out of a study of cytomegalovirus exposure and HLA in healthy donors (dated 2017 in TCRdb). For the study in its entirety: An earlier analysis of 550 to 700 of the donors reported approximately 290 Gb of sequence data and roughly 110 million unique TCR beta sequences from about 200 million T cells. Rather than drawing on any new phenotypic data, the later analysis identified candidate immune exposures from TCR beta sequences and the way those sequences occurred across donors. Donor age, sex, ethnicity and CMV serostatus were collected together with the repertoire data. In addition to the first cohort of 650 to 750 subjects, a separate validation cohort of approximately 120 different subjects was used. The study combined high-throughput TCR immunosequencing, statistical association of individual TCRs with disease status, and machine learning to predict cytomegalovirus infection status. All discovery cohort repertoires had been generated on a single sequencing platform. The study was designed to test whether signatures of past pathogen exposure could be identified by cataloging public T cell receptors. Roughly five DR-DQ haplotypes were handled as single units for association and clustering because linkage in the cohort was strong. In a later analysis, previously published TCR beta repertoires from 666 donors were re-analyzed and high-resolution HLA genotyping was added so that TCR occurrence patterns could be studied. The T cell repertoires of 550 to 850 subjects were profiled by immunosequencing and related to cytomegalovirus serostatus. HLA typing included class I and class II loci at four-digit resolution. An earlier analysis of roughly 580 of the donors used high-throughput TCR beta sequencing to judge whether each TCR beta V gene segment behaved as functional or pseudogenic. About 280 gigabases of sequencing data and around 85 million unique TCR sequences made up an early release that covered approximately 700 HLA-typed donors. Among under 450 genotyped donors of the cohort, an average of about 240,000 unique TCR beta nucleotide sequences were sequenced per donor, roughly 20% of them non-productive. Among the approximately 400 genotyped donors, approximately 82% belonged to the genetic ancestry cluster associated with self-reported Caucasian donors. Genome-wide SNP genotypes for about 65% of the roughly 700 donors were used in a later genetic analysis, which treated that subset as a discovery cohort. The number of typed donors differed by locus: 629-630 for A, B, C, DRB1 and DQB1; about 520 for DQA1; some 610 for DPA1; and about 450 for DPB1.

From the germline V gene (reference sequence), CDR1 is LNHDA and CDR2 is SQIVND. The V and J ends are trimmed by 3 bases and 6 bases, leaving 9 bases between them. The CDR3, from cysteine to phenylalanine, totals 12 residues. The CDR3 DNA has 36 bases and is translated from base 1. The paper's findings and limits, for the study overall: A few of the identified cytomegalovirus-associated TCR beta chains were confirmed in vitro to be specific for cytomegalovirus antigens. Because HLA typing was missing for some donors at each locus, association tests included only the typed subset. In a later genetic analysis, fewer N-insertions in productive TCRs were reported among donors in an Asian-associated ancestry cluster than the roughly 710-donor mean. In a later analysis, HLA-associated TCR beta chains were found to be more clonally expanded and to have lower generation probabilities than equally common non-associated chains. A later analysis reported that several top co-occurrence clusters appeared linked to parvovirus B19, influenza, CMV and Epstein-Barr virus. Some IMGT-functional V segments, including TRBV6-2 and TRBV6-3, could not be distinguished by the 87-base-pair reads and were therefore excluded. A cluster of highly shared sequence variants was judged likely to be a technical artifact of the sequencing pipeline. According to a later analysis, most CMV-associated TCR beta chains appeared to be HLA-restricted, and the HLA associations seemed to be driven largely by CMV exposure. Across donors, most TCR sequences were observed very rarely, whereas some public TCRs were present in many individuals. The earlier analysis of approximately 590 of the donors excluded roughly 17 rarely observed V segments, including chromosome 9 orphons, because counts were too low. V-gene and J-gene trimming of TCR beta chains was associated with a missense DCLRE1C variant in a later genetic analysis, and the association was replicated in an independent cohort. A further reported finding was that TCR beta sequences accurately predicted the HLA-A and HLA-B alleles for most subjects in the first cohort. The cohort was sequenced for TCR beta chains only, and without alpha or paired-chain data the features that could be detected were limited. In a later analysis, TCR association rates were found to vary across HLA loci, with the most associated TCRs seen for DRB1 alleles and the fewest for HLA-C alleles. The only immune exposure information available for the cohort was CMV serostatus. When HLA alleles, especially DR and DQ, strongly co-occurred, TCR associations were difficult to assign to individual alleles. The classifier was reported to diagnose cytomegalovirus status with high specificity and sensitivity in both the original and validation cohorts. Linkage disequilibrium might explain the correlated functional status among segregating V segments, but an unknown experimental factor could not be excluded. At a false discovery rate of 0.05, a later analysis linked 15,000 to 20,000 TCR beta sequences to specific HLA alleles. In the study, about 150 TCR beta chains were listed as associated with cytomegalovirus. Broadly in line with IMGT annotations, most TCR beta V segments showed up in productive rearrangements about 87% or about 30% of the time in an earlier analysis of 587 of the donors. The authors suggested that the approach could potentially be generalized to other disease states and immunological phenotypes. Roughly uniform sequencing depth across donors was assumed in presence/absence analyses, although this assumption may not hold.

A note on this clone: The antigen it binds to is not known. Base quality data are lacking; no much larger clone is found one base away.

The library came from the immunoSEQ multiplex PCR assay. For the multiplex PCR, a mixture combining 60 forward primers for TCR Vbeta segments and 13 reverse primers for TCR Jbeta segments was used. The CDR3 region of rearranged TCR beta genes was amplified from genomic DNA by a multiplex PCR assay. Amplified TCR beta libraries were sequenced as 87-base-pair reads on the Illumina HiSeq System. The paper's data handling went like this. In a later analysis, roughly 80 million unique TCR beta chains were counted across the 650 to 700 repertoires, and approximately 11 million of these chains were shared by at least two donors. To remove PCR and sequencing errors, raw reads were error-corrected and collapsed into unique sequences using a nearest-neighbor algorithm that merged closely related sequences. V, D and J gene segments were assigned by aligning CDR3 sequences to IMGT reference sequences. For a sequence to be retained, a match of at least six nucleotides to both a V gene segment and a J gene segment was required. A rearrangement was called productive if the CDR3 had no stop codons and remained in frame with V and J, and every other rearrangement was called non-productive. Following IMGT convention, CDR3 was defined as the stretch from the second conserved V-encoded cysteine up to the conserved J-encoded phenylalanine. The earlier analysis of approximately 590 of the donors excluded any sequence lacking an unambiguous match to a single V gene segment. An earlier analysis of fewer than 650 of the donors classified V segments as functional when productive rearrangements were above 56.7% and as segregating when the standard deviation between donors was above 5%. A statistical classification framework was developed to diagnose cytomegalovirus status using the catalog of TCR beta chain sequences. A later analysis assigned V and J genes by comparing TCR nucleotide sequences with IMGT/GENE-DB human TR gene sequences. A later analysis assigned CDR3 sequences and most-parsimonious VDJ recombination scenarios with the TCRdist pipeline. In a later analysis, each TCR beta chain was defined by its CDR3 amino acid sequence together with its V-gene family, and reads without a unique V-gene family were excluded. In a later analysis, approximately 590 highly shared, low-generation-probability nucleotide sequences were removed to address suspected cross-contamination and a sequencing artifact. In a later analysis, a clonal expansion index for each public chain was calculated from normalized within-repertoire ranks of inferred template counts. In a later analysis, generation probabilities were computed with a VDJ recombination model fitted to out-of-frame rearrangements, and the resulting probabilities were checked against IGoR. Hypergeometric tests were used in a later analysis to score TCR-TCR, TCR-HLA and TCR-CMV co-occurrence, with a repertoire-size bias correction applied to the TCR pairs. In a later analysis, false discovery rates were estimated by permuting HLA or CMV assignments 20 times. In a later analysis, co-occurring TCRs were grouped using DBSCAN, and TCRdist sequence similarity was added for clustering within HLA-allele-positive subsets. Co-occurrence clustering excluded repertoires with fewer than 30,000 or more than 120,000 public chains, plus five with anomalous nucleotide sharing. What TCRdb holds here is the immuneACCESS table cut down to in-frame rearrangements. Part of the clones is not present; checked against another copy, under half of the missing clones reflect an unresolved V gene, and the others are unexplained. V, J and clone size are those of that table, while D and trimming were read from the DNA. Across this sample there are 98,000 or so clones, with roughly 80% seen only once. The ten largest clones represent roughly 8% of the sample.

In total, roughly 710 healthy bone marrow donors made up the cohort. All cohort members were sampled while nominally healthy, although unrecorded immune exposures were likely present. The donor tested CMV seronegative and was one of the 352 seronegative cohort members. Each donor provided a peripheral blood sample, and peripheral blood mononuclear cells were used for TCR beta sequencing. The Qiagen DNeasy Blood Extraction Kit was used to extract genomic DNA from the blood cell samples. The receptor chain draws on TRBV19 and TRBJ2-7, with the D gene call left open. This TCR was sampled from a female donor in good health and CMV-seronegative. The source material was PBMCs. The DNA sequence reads TGTGCCAGTAGTATTATAATTCCCGAGCAGTACTTC. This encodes CASSIIIPEQYF.